These T cell receptor beta chains were read from a single sample in a study of cytomegalovirus exposure and HLA in healthy donors. Measured with immunoSEQ multiplex PCR; TCRdb has only the in-frame clones, and not every one. Among roughly 180,000 clones listed, 79% were seen once. The sample taken for sequencing was PBMCs. The receptor set was obtained from a girl under 18 in good health and CMV-seropositive. Both conserved end residues are part of each CDR3. The D gene is left open where the match is weak. The size field is filled for only some rows; it gives once, few, many or a size class.

length: 12; J: TRBJ1-5; V: TRBV12-5; D: NA; size: NA; CDR3: CASGGRDQPQHF; DNA: TGTGCTAGTGGGGGCCGAGATCAGCCCCAGCATTTT
length: 13; J: TRBJ1-1; V: TRBV6-6; D: NA; size: NA; CDR3: CASSYPGPTEAFF; DNA: TGTGCCAGCAGTTACCCAGGGCCCACTGAAGCTTTCTTT
length: 15; J: TRBJ1-6; V: TRBV27; D: NA; size: NA; CDR3: CASSLGAGVNSPLHF; DNA: TGTGCCAGCAGTTTAGGGGCAGGGGTAAATTCACCCCTCCACTTT
length: 13; J: TRBJ1-2; V: TRBV18; D: TRBD1; size: NA; CDR3: CASSPDRDYGYTF; DNA: TGTGCCAGCTCACCGGACAGGGACTACGGCTACACCTTC
length: 14; J: TRBJ2-7; V: TRBV19; D: NA; size: NA; CDR3: CASSIGPSSYEQYF; DNA: TGTGCCAGTAGTATAGGGCCAAGCTCCTACGAGCAGTACTTC
length: 13; J: TRBJ1-2; V: TRBV7-2; D: TRBD1; size: NA; CDR3: CASSPRTGRGYTF; DNA: TGTGCCAGCAGCCCTCGGACAGGGAGAGGCTACACCTTC
length: 17; J: TRBJ2-1; V: TRBV4-2; D: TRBD2; size: NA; CDR3: CASSQAPTSGGADEQFF; DNA: TGTGCCAGCAGCCAAGCCCCGACTAGCGGGGGGGCGGATGAGCAGTTCTTC
length: 15; J: TRBJ1-2; V: TRBV25-1; D: NA; size: NA; CDR3: CASSENPRASGGYTF; DNA: TGTGCCAGCAGTGAAAACCCCAGGGCTAGTGGGGGCTACACCTTC
length: 16; J: TRBJ1-6; V: TRBV5-4; D: TRBD1; size: NA; CDR3: CASRSRDRGLISSLHF; DNA: TGTGCCAGCAGGAGCCGGGACAGGGGGTTAATTTCATCCCTCCACTTT
length: 13; J: TRBJ1-2; V: TRBV19; D: TRBD1; size: NA; CDR3: CASDRQGSYGYTF; DNA: TGTGCCAGTGACCGACAGGGGAGCTATGGCTACACCTTC
length: 15; J: TRBJ1-3; V: TRBV15; D: NA; size: NA; CDR3: CATSSNRDSGNTIYF; DNA: TGTGCCACCAGCAGCAACAGGGACTCTGGAAACACCATATATTTT
length: 14; J: TRBJ1-2; V: TRBV7-8; D: NA; size: NA; CDR3: CASSLGPGGYGYTF; DNA: TGTGCCAGCAGCTTAGGACCGGGGGGCTATGGCTACACCTTC
length: 13; J: TRBJ1-5; V: TRBV6-1; D: NA; size: NA; CDR3: CASRAGQGQPQHF; DNA: TGTGCCAGCCGGGCAGGGCAGGGACAGCCCCAGCATTTT
length: 17; J: TRBJ2-1; V: TRBV4-3; D: NA; size: NA; CDR3: CASSQDSTGSSYNEQFF; DNA: TGCGCCAGCAGCCAAGATAGCACGGGGAGCTCCTACAATGAGCAGTTCTTC
length: 16; J: TRBJ2-3; V: TRBV7-8; D: TRBD2; size: NA; CDR3: CASSPGTSRETDTQYF; DNA: TGTGCCAGCAGCCCAGGGACTAGCCGAGAGACAGATACGCAGTATTTT
length: 14; J: TRBJ1-4; V: TRBV7-9; D: NA; size: NA; CDR3: CASSWDKLNEKLFF; DNA: TGTGCCAGCAGCTGGGACAAGCTTAATGAAAAACTGTTTTTT
length: 15; J: TRBJ1-2; V: TRBV2; D: TRBD1; size: NA; CDR3: CASSPPSGQGEVYTF; DNA: TGTGCCAGCAGTCCTCCCTCGGGACAGGGGGAAGTCTACACCTTC
length: 14; J: TRBJ1-6; V: TRBV6-1; D: TRBD1; size: NA; CDR3: CASRGQGDNSPLHF; DNA: TGTGCCAGCAGGGGACAGGGGGATAATTCACCCCTCCACTTT
length: 15; J: TRBJ2-7; V: TRBV5-6; D: TRBD2; size: NA; CDR3: CASSLDSGGDYEQYF; DNA: TGTGCCAGCAGCTTGGATAGCGGGGGGGACTACGAGCAGTACTTC
length: 14; J: TRBJ1-2; V: TRBV4-3; D: TRBD1; size: few; CDR3: CASSQQGAGYGYTF; DNA: TGCGCCAGCAGCCAACAGGGGGCAGGCTATGGCTACACCTTC
length: 15; J: TRBJ1-6; V: TRBV2; D: NA; size: NA; CDR3: CASRAVGRGNSPLHF; DNA: TGTGCCAGCAGAGCGGTTGGTAGAGGGAATTCACCCCTCCACTTT
length: 15; J: TRBJ1-1; V: TRBV7-6; D: TRBD1; size: NA; CDR3: CASSLNTGGGTEAFF; DNA: TGTGCCAGCAGCTTAAATACAGGGGGCGGCACTGAAGCTTTCTTT
length: 14; J: TRBJ2-7; V: TRBV2; D: NA; size: NA; CDR3: CASRASDRSYEQYF; DNA: TGTGCCAGCAGGGCGAGCGACAGATCCTACGAGCAGTACTTC
length: 11; J: TRBJ2-1; V: TRBV13; D: TRBD2; size: NA; CDR3: CASSFSGLAFF; DNA: TGTGCCAGCAGCTTTTCGGGACTAGCCTTCTTC
length: 17; J: TRBJ2-7; V: TRBV7-9; D: TRBD2; size: NA; CDR3: CASSLVVGLAAGYEQYF; DNA: TGTGCCAGCAGCTTAGTAGTGGGACTAGCGGCCGGCTACGAGCAGTACTTC
length: 18; J: TRBJ2-3; V: TRBV9; D: TRBD2; size: few; CDR3: CASSVAAVAGGPADTQYF; DNA: TGTGCCAGCAGCGTAGCTGCGGTAGCGGGGGGGCCGGCAGATACGCAGTATTTT
length: 14; J: TRBJ1-1; V: TRBV2; D: NA; size: NA; CDR3: CASDWGGMNTEAFF; DNA: TGTGCCAGCGATTGGGGCGGGATGAACACTGAAGCTTTCTTT
length: 15; J: TRBJ2-7; V: TRBV6-6; D: TRBD1; size: NA; CDR3: CASRNRQGVTYEQYF; DNA: TGTGCCAGCAGAAACAGACAGGGGGTCACCTACGAGCAGTACTTC
length: 15; J: TRBJ2-5; V: TRBV5-6; D: TRBD1; size: NA; CDR3: CASSSQWDSRETQYF; DNA: TGTGCCAGCAGCTCGCAGTGGGACAGTCGGGAGACCCAGTACTTC
length: 11; J: TRBJ1-2; V: TRBV30; D: NA; size: NA; CDR3: CAWSVGGGYTF; DNA: TGTGCCTGGAGTGTAGGGGGTGGCTACACCTTC
length: 14; J: TRBJ1-2; V: TRBV10-3; D: NA; size: NA; CDR3: CAIRDWDNFSGYTF; DNA: TGTGCCATCAGGGACTGGGACAACTTCTCCGGCTACACCTTC
length: 14; J: TRBJ1-1; V: TRBV7-7; D: NA; size: once; CDR3: CASSPMTGNTEAFF; DNA: TGTGCCAGCAGCCCTATGACGGGGAACACTGAAGCTTTCTTT
length: 15; J: TRBJ2-3; V: TRBV6-5; D: NA; size: NA; CDR3: CASSYSSGSTDTQYF; DNA: TGTGCCAGCAGTTACTCGAGCGGAAGCACAGATACGCAGTATTTT
length: 15; J: TRBJ1-1; V: TRBV19; D: TRBD1; size: NA; CDR3: CASIDRALGNTEAFF; DNA: TGTGCCAGTATCGACAGGGCTCTTGGGAACACTGAGGCTTTCTTT
length: 17; J: TRBJ2-5; V: TRBV9; D: TRBD2; size: NA; CDR3: CASSVGASGGSGETQYF; DNA: TGTGCCAGCAGCGTAGGAGCTAGCGGGGGTTCGGGGGAGACCCAGTACTTC
length: 15; J: TRBJ2-3; V: TRBV2; D: TRBD2; size: NA; CDR3: CASSEQRGSTDTQYF; DNA: TGTGCCAGCAGTGAACAGCGGGGGAGCACAGATACGCAGTATTTT
length: 14; J: TRBJ1-5; V: TRBV6-5; D: TRBD1; size: NA; CDR3: CASRLTGESQPQHF; DNA: TGTGCCAGCAGACTAACAGGGGAAAGCCAGCCCCAGCATTTT
length: 11; J: TRBJ2-1; V: TRBV10-3; D: NA; size: NA; CDR3: CAISGVNEQFF; DNA: TGTGCCATCAGCGGTGTCAATGAGCAGTTCTTC
length: 16; J: TRBJ2-1; V: TRBV2; D: TRBD2; size: NA; CDR3: CASSGVAGKSYNEQFF; DNA: TGTGCCAGCAGTGGGGTAGCGGGGAAATCCTACAATGAGCAGTTCTTC
length: 12; J: TRBJ1-1; V: TRBV12-5; D: NA; size: NA; CDR3: CASGLVLAEAFF; DNA: TGTGCTAGTGGTTTGGTACTGGCTGAAGCTTTCTTT
length: 13; J: TRBJ2-3; V: TRBV7-2; D: NA; size: NA; CDR3: CASSSSRKDTQYF; DNA: TGTGCCAGCAGCTCGTCTAGGAAGGATACGCAGTATTTT
length: 16; J: TRBJ2-7; V: TRBV27; D: TRBD2; size: NA; CDR3: CASMTVTSGGPYEQYF; DNA: TGTGCCAGCATGACGGTGACTAGCGGGGGCCCTTACGAGCAGTACTTC
length: 13; J: TRBJ2-7; V: TRBV19; D: TRBD2; size: NA; CDR3: CASSSGDWDEQYF; DNA: TGTGCCAGCTCTAGCGGGGACTGGGACGAGCAGTACTTC
length: 17; J: TRBJ2-5; V: TRBV5-5; D: NA; size: NA; CDR3: CASSLWRVPRPQETQYF; DNA: TGTGCCAGCAGCTTGTGGAGGGTACCACGACCTCAAGAGACCCAGTACTTC
length: 12; J: TRBJ1-3; V: TRBV11-2; D: NA; size: once; CDR3: CASRRGGNTIYF; DNA: TGTGCCAGCAGGCGAGGGGGAAACACCATATATTTT
length: 13; J: TRBJ1-1; V: TRBV5-4; D: NA; size: NA; CDR3: CASSSGTTPSTFF; DNA: TGTGCCAGCAGCTCGGGGACAACTCCTTCCACTTTCTTT
length: 13; J: TRBJ1-1; V: TRBV7-2; D: NA; size: NA; CDR3: CASSLNSNTEAFF; DNA: TGTGCCAGCAGCTTAAACAGCAACACTGAAGCTTTCTTT
length: 16; J: TRBJ2-1; V: TRBV11-2; D: NA; size: once; CDR3: CASSLAYGGGGDEQFF; DNA: TGTGCCAGCAGCTTAGCGTACGGGGGCGGGGGCGATGAGCAGTTCTTC
length: 14; J: TRBJ2-7; V: TRBV19; D: NA; size: once; CDR3: CASSSRGSSYEQYF; DNA: TGTGCCAGTAGTAGCCGGGGAAGCTCCTACGAGCAGTACTTC